This T cell receptor (beta chain) was sequenced in a study of blood T cell repertoires in COVID-19. Study overall: Samples taken during acute and convalescent COVID-19 were collected in the United States, Italy and Spain.

Germline V gene data show CDR1 as SGHTA and CDR2 as FQGNSA. V was pared by 5 bases and J by 0 bases, with 14 bases between. There are 16 residues in the CDR3. This clone was picked up a small number of times. Some clones are missing from TCRdb's copy, which holds only in-frame ones; the method was immunoSEQ multiplex PCR. Here the sample spans over 85,000 clones, more than 75% being singletons. Sequencing was carried out using peripheral blood. This clonotype originated in a man aged 60-69 years with active or convalescent COVID-19. The rearrangement links TRBV7-2 to TRBJ1-3; TRBD1 is a possible D gene (5 bases). CDR3 residues: CASSLKSGSSGNTIYF. The CDR3 nucleotides are TGTGCCAGCAGCCTGAAGTCAGGGTCCTCTGGAAACACCATATATTTT.